A selection of T cell receptor beta chains follows, all from one sample in a study of blood T cell repertoires in COVID-19. Generated by immunoSEQ multiplex PCR, the TCRdb table keeps only in-frame clones and is missing some. The table lists hundreds of thousands of clones, 86% of them singletons. The sequenced material came from peripheral blood. The receptors shown here come from a woman aged 60-75 years with COVID-19, enrolled during active disease. CDR3s include the opening cysteine and the closing phenylalanine or tryptophan. Each record gives: V gene, clone size, D gene, J gene, CDR3 protein, CDR3 DNA. The D gene is left open where the match is weak. Size tells how often a clone was seen (once, few, many) or the class of an expanded clone, and some rows leave it out.

v_gene: TRBV25-1
abundance: once
d_gene: TRBD2
j_gene: TRBJ2-5
CDR3aa: CASSPTSGEETQYF
CDR3nt: TGTGCCAGCAGCCCGACTAGCGGGGAGGAGACCCAGTACTTC

v_gene: TRBV11-3
abundance: once
d_gene: .
j_gene: TRBJ2-1
CDR3aa: CASSLEAGDNEQFF
CDR3nt: TGTGCCAGCAGCTTAGAGGCCGGGGACAATGAGCAGTTCTTC

v_gene: TRBV7-2
abundance: few
d_gene: .
j_gene: TRBJ2-7
CDR3aa: CASSPAGYYEQYF
CDR3nt: TGTGCCAGCAGCCCCGCAGGCTACTACGAGCAGTACTTC

v_gene: TRBV6-1
abundance: .
d_gene: .
j_gene: TRBJ1-1
CDR3aa: CASSEGTIGVNTEAFF
CDR3nt: TGTGCCAGCAGTGAAGGGACGATAGGGGTGAACACTGAAGCTTTCTTT

v_gene: TRBV6-2/TRBV6-3
abundance: .
d_gene: TRBD1
j_gene: TRBJ1-1
CDR3aa: CASSYPGQGAITEAFF
CDR3nt: TGTGCCAGCAGTTACCCAGGACAGGGGGCAATCACTGAAGCTTTCTTT

v_gene: TRBV19
abundance: once
d_gene: TRBD1
j_gene: TRBJ1-2
CDR3aa: CATTVTGVDYGYTF
CDR3nt: TGTGCCACTACTGTTACAGGGGTGGACTATGGCTACACCTTC

v_gene: TRBV7-3
abundance: .
d_gene: .
j_gene: TRBJ2-1
CDR3aa: CASSQTRDIWDHNEQFF
CDR3nt: TGTGCCAGCAGCCAAACTAGGGACATTTGGGACCACAATGAGCAGTTCTTC

v_gene: TRBV5-1
abundance: .
d_gene: .
j_gene: TRBJ1-5
CDR3aa: CASSLEGRSNQPQHF
CDR3nt: TGCGCCAGCAGCTTGGAGGGGCGAAGCAATCAGCCCCAGCATTTT

v_gene: TRBV5-1
abundance: few
d_gene: .
j_gene: TRBJ1-6
CDR3aa: CASSSRSGDNSPLHF
CDR3nt: TGCGCCAGCAGCTCCCGATCAGGGGATAATTCACCCCTCCACTTT

v_gene: TRBV7-8
abundance: .
d_gene: TRBD1
j_gene: TRBJ2-1
CDR3aa: CASSPRDRGDVGEQFF
CDR3nt: TGTGCCAGCAGCCCCCGGGACAGGGGGGACGTCGGGGAGCAGTTCTTC

v_gene: TRBV6-5
abundance: once
d_gene: TRBD1
j_gene: TRBJ2-2
CDR3aa: CASSYSTQGDGELFF
CDR3nt: TGTGCCAGCAGTTACTCGACACAGGGGGACGGGGAGCTGTTTTTT

v_gene: TRBV18
abundance: .
d_gene: TRBD1
j_gene: TRBJ2-7
CDR3aa: CASSPTDRGLDEQYF
CDR3nt: TGTGCCAGCTCACCCACCGACAGGGGGCTGGACGAGCAGTACTTC

v_gene: TRBV29-1
abundance: .
d_gene: TRBD1
j_gene: TRBJ2-7
CDR3aa: CSVEDLGITGDYEQYF
CDR3nt: TGCAGCGTTGAAGATCTTGGGATAACAGGGGACTACGAGCAGTACTTC

v_gene: TRBV18
abundance: .
d_gene: .
j_gene: TRBJ1-5
CDR3aa: CASSPFTGGNQPQHF
CDR3nt: TGTGCCAGCTCACCCTTCACTGGAGGCAATCAGCCCCAGCATTTT

v_gene: TRBV9
abundance: once
d_gene: .
j_gene: TRBJ1-3
CDR3aa: CASSAGRRGGTGNTIYF
CDR3nt: TGTGCCAGCAGCGCCGGGAGGAGGGGGGGCACTGGAAACACCATATATTTT

v_gene: TRBV9
abundance: once
d_gene: .
j_gene: TRBJ2-3
CDR3aa: CASSLRPADTQYF
CDR3nt: TGTGCCAGCAGCCTCCGTCCCGCAGATACGCAGTATTTT

v_gene: TRBV2
abundance: .
d_gene: TRBD1
j_gene: TRBJ2-7
CDR3aa: CASSPRAGQGSYEQYF
CDR3nt: TGTGCCAGCAGTCCTCGGGCGGGACAGGGTTCCTACGAGCAGTACTTC

v_gene: TRBV6-1
abundance: .
d_gene: .
j_gene: TRBJ1-2
CDR3aa: CASSETKFRGYTF
CDR3nt: TGTGCCAGCAGTGAGACAAAGTTTCGTGGCTACACCTTC

v_gene: TRBV9
abundance: .
d_gene: TRBD2
j_gene: TRBJ2-3
CDR3aa: CASSFIAGGSQITDTQYF
CDR3nt: TGTGCCAGCAGCTTTATAGCGGGGGGTTCCCAAATCACAGATACGCAGTATTTT

v_gene: TRBV6-1
abundance: once
d_gene: .
j_gene: TRBJ1-1
CDR3aa: CASSEYRVFGAFF
CDR3nt: TGTGCCAGCAGTGAATACAGGGTCTTTGGAGCTTTCTTT

v_gene: TRBV9
abundance: .
d_gene: .
j_gene: TRBJ1-1
CDR3aa: CASSVVSGSTEAFF
CDR3nt: TGTGCCAGCAGCGTAGTTTCAGGTAGCACTGAAGCTTTCTTT

v_gene: TRBV7-8
abundance: .
d_gene: .
j_gene: TRBJ2-4
CDR3aa: CASSLEVAPGNIQYF
CDR3nt: TGTGCCAGCAGCTTAGAAGTGGCGCCGGGAAACATTCAGTACTTC

v_gene: TRBV30
abundance: .
d_gene: .
j_gene: TRBJ1-1
CDR3aa: CAWSVQGNTEAFF
CDR3nt: TGTGCCTGGAGTGTTCAGGGGAACACTGAAGCTTTCTTT